This T cell receptor beta chain was identified during a study of shared clonotypes between healthy human individuals. Whole-study findings and limits: Only blood samples were collected, and tissue repertoires likely differ. Estimated richness was generally greater in naive than memory subsets.

V was pared by 5 bases and J by 5 bases, with 16 bases between. This CDR3 spans 15 amino acids. Germline CDR1 is SGHAT and CDR2 is FQNNGV. On this clone: What it binds is unknown.

Assay runs were performed at deep level. Clones were read by immunoSEQ multiplex PCR, and TCRdb kept only the in-frame ones, dropping some. The sample consists of some 1,600,000 clones, approximately 98% of them appearing once. This sequence originates from a man aged 30 to 45 in good health. The V gene is TRBV11-2, the J gene TRBJ2-1, with a tentative D call TRBD1 (5 bases). The sequencing input was naive CD4+ T cells sorted from blood. Subset denoted: CD45RA+ positively selected. The CDR3 is CASSLRQGPNNEQFF. Written as DNA, the CDR3 is TGTGCCAGCAGCCTACGGCAGGGCCCTAACAATGAGCAGTTCTTC.